The clone carrying this TCR beta chain was counted a single time. Per the study methods: Counts of nucleated cells, estimated from reference gene primer amplification, were obtained. Data came from immunoSEQ multiplex PCR; TCRdb stores just in-frame clones and leaves some out. Clone size and the V and J calls come from that table; the DNA yielded D and trimming. This table holds 130,000 to 150,000 clones, more than 80% found once. These data come from a study of blood T cell repertoires in COVID-19. Study at large: Acute and convalescent COVID-19 specimens originated in the United States, Italy and Spain. T cells, B-cell-depleted T cells, or PBMCs provided the cDNA or gDNA that served as material.

Trimming cost V 8 bases and J 0 bases; bases outside gene matches: 8. CDR3 size: 15 residues. Germline CDR1 ENHRY, CDR2 SYGVKD. This TCR derives from a human donor in a cohort sampled during active COVID-19. The sequenced sample was peripheral blood. V and J are TRBV10-3 and TRBJ2-7; 9 bases match TRBD2. The CDR3 DNA reads TGTGCCATCCCGACGCGGGAGGGGAGCTCCTACGAGCAGTACGTC. This sequence encodes CAIPTREGSSYEQYV.